The T cell receptor beta chain described here comes from a study of blood T cells in healthy people across ages. At the level of the study: When template switching was applied, about one barcoded beta molecule was captured per two T cells.

With respect to this clonotype: Its antigen is currently unknown. It may be a read error: a sequence one base away is much more abundant.

General study points: Total diversity from one million sequenced T cells was likely underestimated.

Donors each provided ten milliliters of peripheral blood. Isolation of PBMCs gave at least 6 million cells per sample. A second PCR of about 6 to 11 cycles used a sample-barcoded 5' primer and a J-beta primer mix. TCRdb passed the 5' RACE reads through MiXCR, listing each CDR3 protein once. The sample yields approximately 700,000 distinct CDR3 sequences, 32% seen once. The sample comprised blood. This clonotype originated in an elderly woman in good health.

CDR3: CASITGSSSHNEQFF. The CDR3 nucleotides are TGTGCCAGCATCACTGGGAGCAGCTCCCACAATGAGCAGTTCTTC. The chain employs TRBV7-2 and TRBJ2-1; perhaps TRBD2 as D (5 bases). CDR1 SGHTA and CDR2 FQGNSA come from the germline V gene. This CDR3 has 15 residues.